This T cell receptor beta chain was identified in a study of blood T cells in healthy people across ages. It was with a sample-barcoded 5' primer and a J-beta primer mix that a second PCR of about 6 to 12 cycles was run. TCRdb redid the calling of the 5' RACE reads with MiXCR, one entry per CDR3 protein. The data contain fewer than 800,000 distinct CDR3 sequences, roughly 21% of them seen just once; the ten biggest clones take up 3.5% to 4%. Trimming removed 1 base from V and 0 bases from J, with 16 bases in between. Germline V gene lookup returns CDR1 SEHNR and CDR2 FQNEAQ (reference sequence). This CDR3 has 18 amino acids.

The source is a man between 70 and 80 years old in good health. This sequence joins TRBV7-9 and TRBJ1-5, with a weak D call TRBD1 (6 bases). The specimen sequenced was blood. CDR3 DNA sequence: TGTGCCAGCAGCTTAGTCGTGGCGGGGGCGTATAGCAATCAGCCCCAGCATTTT. Its protein is CASSLVVAGAYSNQPQHF.